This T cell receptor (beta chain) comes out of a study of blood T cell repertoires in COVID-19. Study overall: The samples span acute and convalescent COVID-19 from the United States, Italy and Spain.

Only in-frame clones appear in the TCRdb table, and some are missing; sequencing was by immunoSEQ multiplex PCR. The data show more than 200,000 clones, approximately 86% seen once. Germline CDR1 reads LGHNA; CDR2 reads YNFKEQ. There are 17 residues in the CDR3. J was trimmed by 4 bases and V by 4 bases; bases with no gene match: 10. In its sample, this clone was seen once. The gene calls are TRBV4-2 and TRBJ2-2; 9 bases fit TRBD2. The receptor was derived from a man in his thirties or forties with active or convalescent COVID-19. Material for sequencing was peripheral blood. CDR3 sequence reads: CASSPGLAGGPTGELFF. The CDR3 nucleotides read TGTGCCAGCAGCCCAGGTCTCGCGGGGGGGCCCACCGGGGAGCTGTTTTTT.